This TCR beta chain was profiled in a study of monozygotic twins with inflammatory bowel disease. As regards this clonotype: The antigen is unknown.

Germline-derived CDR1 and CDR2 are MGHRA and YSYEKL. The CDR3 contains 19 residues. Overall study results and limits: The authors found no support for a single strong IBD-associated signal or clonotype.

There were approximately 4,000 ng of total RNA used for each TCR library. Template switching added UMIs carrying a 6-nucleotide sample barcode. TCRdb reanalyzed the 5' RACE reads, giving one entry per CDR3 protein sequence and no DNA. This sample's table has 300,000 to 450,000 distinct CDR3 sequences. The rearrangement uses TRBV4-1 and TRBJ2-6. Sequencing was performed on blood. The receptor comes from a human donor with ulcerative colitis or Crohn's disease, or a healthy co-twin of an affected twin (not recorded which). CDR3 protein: CASSPKSVERRSGANVLTF.